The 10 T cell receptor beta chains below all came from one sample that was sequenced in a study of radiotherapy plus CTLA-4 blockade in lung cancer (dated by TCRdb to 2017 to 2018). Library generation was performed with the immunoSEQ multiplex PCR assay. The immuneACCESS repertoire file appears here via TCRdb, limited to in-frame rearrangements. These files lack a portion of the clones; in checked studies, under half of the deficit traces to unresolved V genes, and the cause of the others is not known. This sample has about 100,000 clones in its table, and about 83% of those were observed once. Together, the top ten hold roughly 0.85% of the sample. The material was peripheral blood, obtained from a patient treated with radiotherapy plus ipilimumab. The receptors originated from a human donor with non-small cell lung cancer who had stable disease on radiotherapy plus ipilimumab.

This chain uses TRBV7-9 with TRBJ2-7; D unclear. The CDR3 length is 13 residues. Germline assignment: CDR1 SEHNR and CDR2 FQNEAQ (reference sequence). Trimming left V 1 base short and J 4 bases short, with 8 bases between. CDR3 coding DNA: TGTGCCAGCAGCTTAGAGTCCAGTTACGAGCAGTACTTC. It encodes CASSLESSYEQYF.

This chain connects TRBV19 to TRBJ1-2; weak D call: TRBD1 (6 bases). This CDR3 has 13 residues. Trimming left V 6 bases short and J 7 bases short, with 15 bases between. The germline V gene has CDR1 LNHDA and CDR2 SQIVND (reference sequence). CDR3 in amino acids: CASRNNREVGYTF. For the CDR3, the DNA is TGTGCCAGTAGGAATAACAGGGAAGTTGGCTACACCTTC.

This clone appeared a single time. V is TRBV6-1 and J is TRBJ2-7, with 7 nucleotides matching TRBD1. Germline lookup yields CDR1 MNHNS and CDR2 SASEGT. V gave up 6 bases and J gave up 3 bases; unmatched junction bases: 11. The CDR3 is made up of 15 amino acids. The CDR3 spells CASRLNRDRLYEQYF. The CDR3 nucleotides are TGTGCCAGCAGACTCAACCGGGACAGACTCTACGAGCAGTACTTC.

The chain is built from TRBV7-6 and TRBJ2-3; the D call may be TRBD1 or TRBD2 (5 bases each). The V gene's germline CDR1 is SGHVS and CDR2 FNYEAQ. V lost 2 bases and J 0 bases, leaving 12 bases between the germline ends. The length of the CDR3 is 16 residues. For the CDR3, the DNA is TGTGCCAGCAGCTTAAGTGCTGGGGACAGCACAGATACGCAGTATTTT. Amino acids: CASSLSAGDSTDTQYF. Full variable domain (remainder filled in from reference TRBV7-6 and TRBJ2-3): GAGVSQSPRYKVTKRGQDVALRCDPISGHVSLYWYRQALGQGPEFLTYFNYEAQQDKSGLPNDRFSAERPEGSISTLTIQRTEQRDSAMYRCASSLSAGDSTDTQYFGPGTRLTVL.

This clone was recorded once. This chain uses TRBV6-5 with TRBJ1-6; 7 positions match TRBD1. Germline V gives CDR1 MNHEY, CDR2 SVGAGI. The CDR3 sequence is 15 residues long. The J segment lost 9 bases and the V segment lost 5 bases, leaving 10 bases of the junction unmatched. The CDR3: CASSQQGEGPSPLHF. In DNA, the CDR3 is TGTGCCAGCAGTCAGCAGGGGGAGGGTCCTTCACCCCTCCACTTT.

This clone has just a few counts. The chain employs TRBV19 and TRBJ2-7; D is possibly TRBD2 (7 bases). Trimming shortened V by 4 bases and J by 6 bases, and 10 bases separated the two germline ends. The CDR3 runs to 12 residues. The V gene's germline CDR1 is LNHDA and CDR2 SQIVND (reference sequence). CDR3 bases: TGTGCCAGTAGTACGAGGGGGGGCGAGCAGTACTTC. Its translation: CASSTRGGEQYF. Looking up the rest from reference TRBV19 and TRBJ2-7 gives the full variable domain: DGGITQSPKYLFRKEGQNVTLSCEQNLNHDAMYWYRQDPGQGLRLIYYSQIVNDFQKGDIAEGYSVSREKKESFPLTVTSAQKNPTAFYLCASSTRGGEQYFGPGTRLTVT.

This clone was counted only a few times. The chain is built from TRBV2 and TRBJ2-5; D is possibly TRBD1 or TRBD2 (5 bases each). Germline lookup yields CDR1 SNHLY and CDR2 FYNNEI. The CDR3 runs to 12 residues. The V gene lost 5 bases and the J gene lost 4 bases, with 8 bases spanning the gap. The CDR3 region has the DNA TGTGCCAGCAGTCCAGGGAGAGAGACCCAGTACTTC. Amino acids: CASSPGRETQYF.

Here the CDR3 reads CASSVAHGGGETQYF. The CDR3 region has the DNA TGTGCCAGCAGCGTAGCTCATGGGGGCGGAGAGACCCAGTACTTC. V usage is TRBV9 and J usage is TRBJ2-5; the D gene is possibly TRBD1 (6 bases). Germline V gives CDR1 SGDLS, CDR2 YYNGEE. The CDR3 spans 15 residues. Between the trimmed V and J ends, which lost 0 bases and 4 bases, there was a span of 13 bases. Combining the CDR3 with reference TRBV9 and TRBJ2-5 gives the whole variable domain DSGVTQTPKHLITATGQRVTLRCSPRSGDLSVYWYQQSLDQGLQFLIQYYNGEERAKGNILERFSAQQFPDLHSELNLSSLELGDSALYFCASSVAHGGGETQYFGPGTRLLVL.

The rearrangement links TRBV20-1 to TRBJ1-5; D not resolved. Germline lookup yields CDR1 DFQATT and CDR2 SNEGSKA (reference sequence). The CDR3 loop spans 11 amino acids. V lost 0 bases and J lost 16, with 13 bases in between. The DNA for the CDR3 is TGCAGTGCTAGAGACGGTCCTATCGAACATTTT. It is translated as CSARDGPIEHF.

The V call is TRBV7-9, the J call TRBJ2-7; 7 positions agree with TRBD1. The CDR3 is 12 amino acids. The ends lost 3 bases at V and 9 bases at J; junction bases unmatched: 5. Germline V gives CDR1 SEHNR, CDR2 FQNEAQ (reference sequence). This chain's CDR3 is CASSLDRTGQYF. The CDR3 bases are TGTGCCAGCAGCTTGGACAGGACCGGGCAGTACTTC.